This TCR beta chain originates from a study of graft-versus-host responses after intestinal transplantation (TCRdb year 2021). Looking at the study overall: The transplants that recipients received were multivisceral, liver-intestinal, or isolated intestinal. A peak of at least 4% donor T cells among recipient peripheral blood mononuclear cells was the definition used for donor T cell macrochimerism. Rather than being sequenced by the commercial service, samples from a few later patients were sequenced in-house on an Illumina MiSeq and processed with MiXCR. After intestinal transplantation, graft-versus-host and host-versus-graft alloreactive T cell clones in the graft, circulation and bone marrow were tracked using bulk TCR-beta CDR3 sequencing. Of the 20 to 30 intestinal transplant recipients enrolled in the cohort, one of whom was a retransplant, a few patients without pretransplant specimens were excluded. Alloreactive clones were identified by sequencing pre-transplant mixed lymphocyte reaction products and comparing them with unstimulated pre-transplant donor and recipient T cells. All recipients received anti-thymocyte globulin induction followed by maintenance tacrolimus and steroids for 3 to 4 years. Study-wide conclusions, independent of this receptor: The relatively low number and heterogeneity of intestinal transplant patients limited the conclusions. In patients with donor T cell macrochimerism, the allografts had high GvH to HvG T cell clonal ratios. Peak levels of circulating GvH clones were associated with declines in HvG clones early after transplant. GvH clones were found in recipient bone marrow, and some of the GvH clones appeared earlier in ileal mucosa or blood, which is consistent with an intestinal mucosal origin.

CDR1 ENHRY and CDR2 SYGVKD are derived from the germline V gene. Including cysteine and phenylalanine, the CDR3 has 15 amino acids. Of the read, only the CDR3 DNA is kept; its 45 bases are in frame from base 1. The V end loses 1 base and the J end loses 3 bases, and a stretch of 13 bases separates them. As for this clone: No cognate antigen has been identified for it. No qualities accompany the bases; no much larger clone lies one base away.

The library came from the immunoSEQ multiplex PCR assay. In most patients, genomic DNA was isolated using the Qiagen DNeasy Blood and Tissue Kit and sent frozen to Adaptive Biotechnologies for TCR sequencing. Adaptive Biotechnologies carried out high-throughput TCR-beta CDR3 sequencing of genomic DNA for most patients. In the source study's methods: Adaptive's ImmunoSEQ software supplied the TCR sequencing data for roughly 17 patients, while MiXCR and VDJtools were used to process a few other patients. CD4 versus CD8 sorting errors were corrected by removing sequences found in both subsets at a frequency ratio below 5:1. CDR3 nucleotide sequences shared between donor and recipient were removed because the origin of such sequences could not be assigned. Alloreactive clones required at least 2-fold expansion over unstimulated cells and minimum CFSE-low frequency of 0.002% (template counts) or 0.001% (read counts). A clone was considered mappable if detected in the sequenced pre-transplant spleen, lymph node, or MLR CFSE-low populations of the donor or recipient. The cumulative frequency of alloreactive clones was calculated as a percentage of all sequences, weighted by copy number. What TCRdb holds here is the immuneACCESS table cut down to in-frame rearrangements. Part of the clones is not present; checked against another copy, under half of the missing clones reflect an unresolved V gene, and the others are unexplained. The DNA was the basis for D and trimming; V, J and clone size are from that table. Recorded for this sample are around 110,000 clones; 90% of them occurred a single time. The top ten clones comprise about 0.18% of the sample.

This specimen's time point label, interpreted: cells obtained before transplantation from donor or recipient. CD3+CD4+ and CD3+CD8+ populations were FACS-sorted from unstimulated pre-transplant donor and recipient cells taken from spleen or lymph nodes. This clonotype was obtained from a human donor who received an intestinal transplant. Sequenced material: unstimulated CD4+ T cells sorted from spleen or lymph node cells, taken before intestinal transplant. This sequence uses TRBV10-3 and TRBJ2-7, with a tentative D gene TRBD2 over 6 matching bases. The nucleotide sequence is TGTGCCATCAGTGAGTGGGGGGACCCAAACTACGAGCAGTACTTC. Translated, it gives CAISEWGDPNYEQYF.